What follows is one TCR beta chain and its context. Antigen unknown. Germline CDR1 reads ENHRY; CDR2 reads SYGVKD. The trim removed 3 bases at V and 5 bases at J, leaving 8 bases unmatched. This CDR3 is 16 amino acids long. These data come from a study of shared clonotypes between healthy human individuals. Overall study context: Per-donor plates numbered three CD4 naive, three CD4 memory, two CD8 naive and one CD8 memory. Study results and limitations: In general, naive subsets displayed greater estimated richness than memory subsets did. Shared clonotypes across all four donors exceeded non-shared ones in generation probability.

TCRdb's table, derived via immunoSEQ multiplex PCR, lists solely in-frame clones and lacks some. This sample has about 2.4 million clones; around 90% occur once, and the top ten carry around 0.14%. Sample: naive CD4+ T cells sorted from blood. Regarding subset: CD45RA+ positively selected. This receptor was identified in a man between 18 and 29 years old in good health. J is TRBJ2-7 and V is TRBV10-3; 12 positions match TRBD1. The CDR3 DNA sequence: TGTGCCATCAGTGAACCCGGGACAGGGGGCTTGGACGAGCAGTACTTC. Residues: CAISEPGTGGLDEQYF.